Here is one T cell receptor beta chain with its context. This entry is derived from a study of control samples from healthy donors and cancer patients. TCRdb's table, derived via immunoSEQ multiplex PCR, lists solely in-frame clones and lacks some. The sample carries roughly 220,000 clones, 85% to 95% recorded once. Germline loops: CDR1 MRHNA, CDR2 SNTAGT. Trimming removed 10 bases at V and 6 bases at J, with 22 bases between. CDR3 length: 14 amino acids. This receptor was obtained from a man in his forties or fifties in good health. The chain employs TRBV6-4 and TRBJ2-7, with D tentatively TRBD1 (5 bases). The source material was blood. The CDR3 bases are TGTGCCACCCGTGACGCCTCCAGGGTCCCCGAGCAGTACTTC. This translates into CATRDASRVPEQYF.